The 30 T cell receptor beta chains listed next were all sequenced from one sample in a study of T cell repertoires in cytomegalovirus infection (dated by TCRdb to about 2019). Interpreted using the paper, the treatment or condition label stands for: in vitro stimulation with specific CMV peptide epitopes to enrich CMV-specific T cells. Which antigens these TCRs recognize remains unknown. The reads were generated on an Illumina HiSeq 1500. TCRdb took the public reads, trimmed them with fastp at Q25, ran MiXCR for clone calling and kept in-frame beta chains. Each entry is one CDR3 protein sequence, shown with its most common DNA and genes. The sample has fewer than 950,000 distinct CDR3 sequences on record, less than 35% of them singletons. Together, the top ten hold 9.5% to 15% of the sample. This sample comprised cultured CD8+ T cells from PBMCs, obtained from culture after CMV antigen stimulation. These receptors were collected from a human donor in good health (CMV status not recorded). Some clones in this sample may be carry-over from other donors' samples.

This chain links TRBV7-9 with TRBJ2-1; no definite D call. Trimming took 3 bases from V and 2 from J, leaving 11 bases between them. Germline V gene sequence: CDR1 SEHNR, CDR2 FQNEAQ (reference sequence). The CDR3 is made up of 15 amino acids. The CDR3 reads CASSLWQVTYNEQFF. CDR3 nucleotide sequence: TGTGCCAGCAGCTTGTGGCAGGTAACCTACAATGAGCAGTTCTTC. Using reference TRBV7-9 and TRBJ2-1 for the parts outside the CDR3, the full variable domain is DTGVSQNPRHKITKRGQNVTFRCDPISEHNRLYWYRQTLGQGPEFLTYFQNEAQLEKSRLLSDRFSAERPKGSFSTLEIQRTEQGDSAMYLCASSLWQVTYNEQFFGPGTRLTVL.

V gene TRBV11-3 combines with J gene TRBJ2-7, with a possible D match to TRBD2 (7 bases). V was trimmed by 1 base and J by 3 bases, leaving 22 bases between them. The V gene's germline CDR1 is SGHNT and CDR2 YENEEA. The CDR3 contains 18 residues. The CDR3 spells CASSLGSGGGTKIYEQYV. For the CDR3, the DNA is TGTGCCAGCAGCTTAGGCTCCGGGGGAGGGACAAAAATCTACGAGCAGTACGTC.

The rearrangement uses TRBV7-9 and TRBJ2-1; D possibly uses TRBD1 or TRBD2 (5 bases each). Per the germline V gene, CDR1 is SEHNR and CDR2 is FQNEAQ (reference sequence). V dropped 8 bases and J dropped 1 base, with 15 bases sitting between them. The CDR3 is 15 amino acids. CDR3 bases: TGTGCCAGCTCTCACCGGGACCAATCCTACAATGAGCAGTTCTTC. Translated, it gives CASSHRDQSYNEQFF.

This clonotype was observed a handful of times. V and J are TRBV2 and TRBJ1-6; 8 nucleotides align to TRBD1. The CDR3 loop spans 15 amino acids. The ends lost 3 bases at V and 6 bases at J; junction bases unmatched: 4. Germline loops: CDR1 SNHLY, CDR2 FYNNEI. Written as DNA, the CDR3 is TGTGCCAGCAGTGATTGGACAGGGACTAATTCACCCCTCCACTTT. Protein product: CASSDWTGTNSPLHF.

The chain combines TRBV3-1 with TRBJ1-1; D is uncertain. The CDR3 contains 11 residues. Germline V gives CDR1 LGHDT, CDR2 YNNKEL (reference sequence). V was trimmed by 6 bases and J by 10 bases, leaving 12 bases between them. The DNA for the CDR3 is TGTGCCAGCAGTGTCGGGAGCGGAGCTTTCTTT. It is translated as CASSVGSGAFF.

This clonotype has at least ten counts. The rearrangement links TRBV12-3 or TRBV12-4 to TRBJ1-5; D perhaps matches TRBD1 (5 bases). V lost 2 bases and J lost 4, with 9 bases in between. The CDR3 loop spans 14 amino acids. The CDR3 region has the DNA TGTGCCAGCAGTTTATTAGGGGCGAATCAGCCCCAGCATTTT. Translation: CASSLLGANQPQHF.

This clonotype was recorded only once. The chain links TRBV4-1 to TRBJ2-7, with D possibly matching TRBD1 (6 bases). The CDR3 sequence is 13 residues long. Per germline, CDR1 MGHRA and CDR2 YSYEKL. V lost 2 bases to trimming and J lost 5 bases, with 10 bases between them. CDR3 protein: CASSQYGTNEQYF. DNA for the CDR3: TGCGCCAGCAGCCAATACGGGACAAACGAGCAGTACTTC.

This clonotype was seen many times. This chain links TRBV7-2 with TRBJ2-5; 8 nucleotides match TRBD2. The germline gives CDR1 SGHTA, CDR2 FQGNSA. V trimming: 7 bases; J trimming: 2 bases; junction bases outside the gene matches: 9. The CDR3 is 15 residues long. The CDR3 reads CASMIRSGVQETQYF. CDR3 sequence (DNA): TGTGCCAGCATGATACGTAGCGGGGTGCAAGAGACCCAGTACTTC.

This clonotype was seen a few times. This sequence joins TRBV12-3 or TRBV12-4 and TRBJ1-6; D is perhaps TRBD1 (5 bases). V shed 1 base and J shed 11 bases, with 15 bases lying between them. The CDR3 has 15 amino acids. CDR3 in DNA: TGTGCCAGCAGTTTAGAGGCGGACATAGGGGCACCCCTCCACTTT. Protein: CASSLEADIGAPLHF.

The chain links TRBV12-3 or TRBV12-4 to TRBJ2-7, with D possibly matching TRBD2 (6 bases). V was cut by 3 bases and J by 1 base, with 13 bases left in between. The CDR3 runs to 15 residues. The CDR3 here is CASSFRRGVSYEQYF. DNA of the CDR3: TGTGCCAGCAGTTTCCGCCGCGGGGTTTCCTACGAGCAGTACTTC.

The rearrangement uses TRBV6-2 or TRBV6-3 and TRBJ1-5; D remains unclear. V lost 2 bases and J 6 bases, leaving 11 bases between the germline ends. The CDR3 is 14 amino acids. CDR1 and CDR2 from the germline V gene are MNHEY and SVGEGT. The CDR3 region has the DNA TGTGCCAGCAGTTACACCGAACGCTTTCAGCCCCAGCATTTT. Translation: CASSYTERFQPQHF.

This clonotype showed up just a few times. This rearrangement joins TRBV10-3 to TRBJ2-3; 7 positions agree with TRBD1. CDR3 length equals 15 residues. Germline V gene sequence: CDR1 ENHRY, CDR2 SYGVKD. V shed 6 bases, J shed 0 bases, and the junction held 6 bases outside the gene matches. CDR3 residues: CAISKDRASTDTQYF. The CDR3 DNA reads as TGTGCCATCAGCAAAGACAGGGCTAGCACAGATACGCAGTATTTT.

The chain is built from TRBV11-1 and TRBJ2-1, with 11 bases lining up with TRBD2. The CDR3 is 17 amino acids. Germline CDR1 is SGHAT and CDR2 is FQDESV (reference sequence). Trimming at V came to 3 bases and at J to 3 bases, leaving 7 bases not matched to a gene. The CDR3 sequence is CASSLVTGTSGYNEQFF. CDR3 nucleotide sequence: TGTGCCAGCAGCTTGGTTACCGGGACTAGCGGCTACAATGAGCAGTTCTTC.

The J gene is TRBJ2-2, the V gene TRBV27; 10 nucleotides align to TRBD1. Trimming at V came to 6 bases and at J to 13 bases, leaving 11 bases not matched to a gene. Per the germline V gene, CDR1 is MNHEY and CDR2 is SMNVEV (reference sequence). The CDR3 runs to 14 residues. CDR3 region: CASSPGQGSRVLFF. CDR3 coding DNA: TGTGCCAGCAGCCCGGGACAGGGGAGCCGAGTGCTGTTTTTT.

In its sample, this clonotype was seen a few times. The genes are TRBV6-1 and TRBJ1-1; TRBD1 is a possible D gene (5 bases). This CDR3 has 13 residues. With 11 bases removed from V and 8 bases from J, the gap between germline ends came to 21 bases. The V gene's germline CDR1 is MNHNS and CDR2 SASEGT. The CDR3 region has the DNA TGTGCCGTCGAACGGGGCGACCTACAAGAAGCTTTCTTT. Its translation: CAVERGDLQEAFF.

J is TRBJ2-3 and V is TRBV28; D may be TRBD1 (6 bases). V lost 5 bases to trimming and J lost 3 bases, with 15 bases between them. Germline V lookup: CDR1 MDHEN, CDR2 SYDVKM. The CDR3 is 15 residues long. The CDR3 DNA reads TGTGCCAGCAGTCACAGGGACGGTAGAACAGATACGCAGTATTTT. The encoded protein is CASSHRDGRTDTQYF. Full variable domain (outside the CDR3, taken from reference TRBV28 and TRBJ2-3): DVKVTQSSRYLVKRTGEKVFLECVQDMDHENMFWYRQDPGLGLRLIYFSYDVKMKEKGDIPEGYSVSREKKERFSLILESASTNQTSMYLCASSHRDGRTDTQYFGPGTRLTVL.

This clonotype was found a few times. The rearrangement joins TRBV7-9 to TRBJ2-3; D is unclear. V gave up 4 bases and J gave up 4 bases, with 15 bases separating them. This CDR3 has 15 amino acids. CDR1 SEHNR and CDR2 FQNEAQ come from the germline V gene (reference sequence). CDR3 region: CASSSPGPWADTQYF. As DNA, the CDR3 is TGTGCCAGCAGCTCTCCGGGCCCTTGGGCAGATACGCAGTATTTT.

This clonotype was seen repeatedly, ten times or more. The chain recombines TRBV7-2 with TRBJ2-5; 10 bases match TRBD2. The J segment lost 0 bases and the V segment lost 4 bases, leaving 5 bases of the junction unmatched. CDR1 is SGHTA and CDR2 is FQGNSA in the germline V gene. The CDR3 runs 16 residues. CDR3 nucleotides: TGTGCCAGCAGCTGGACTAGCGGCGCGTACCAAGAGACCCAGTACTTC. It codes for CASSWTSGAYQETQYF.

This clonotype was seen a handful of times. V gene TRBV4-1 combines with J gene TRBJ2-1, with 10 bases aligning to TRBD2. The trim removed 6 bases at V and 7 bases at J, leaving 9 bases unmatched. Germline loops: CDR1 MGHRA, CDR2 YSYEKL. CDR3 length equals 15 residues. CDR3: CASRLTSGAINEQFF. In DNA form, the CDR3 reads TGCGCCAGCAGACTAACTAGCGGGGCTATTAATGAGCAGTTCTTC.

V usage is TRBV4-1 and J usage is TRBJ2-1; the match to TRBD2 covers 7 bases. Germline CDR1 reads MGHRA; CDR2 reads YSYEKL. This CDR3 contains 15 residues. Trimming took 2 bases from V and 3 from J; bases not matched to a gene: 4. CDR3 in DNA: TGCGCCAGCAGCCAACAACTAGCGATCTACAATGAGCAGTTCTTC. Protein: CASSQQLAIYNEQFF.

Many counts were recorded for this clonotype. The CDR3 protein is CASRYGTSGGKPPYNEQFF. For the CDR3, the DNA is TGTGCCAGCAGATACGGGACTAGCGGGGGCAAGCCCCCCTACAATGAGCAGTTCTTC. This chain connects TRBV7-8 to TRBJ2-1; TRBD2 matches at 14 bases. The CDR3 extends over 19 amino acids. Germline CDR1 and CDR2: SGHVS and FQNEAQ. With 6 bases clipped from V and 2 bases from J, the junction kept 12 bases outside the gene matches.

The chain combines TRBV7-6 with TRBJ1-4; TRBD1 might be the D (5 bases). The CDR3 covers 14 residues. Germline CDR1 SGHVS, CDR2 FNYEAQ. Deletions cut 5 bases from V and 4 bases from J, with 11 bases between. DNA for the CDR3: TGTGCCAGCAGCCCCGGACAAAGTAATGAAAAACTGTTTTTT. Protein: CASSPGQSNEKLFF.

Only a few counts were recorded for this clonotype. The gene calls are TRBV7-9 and TRBJ2-6; D is unclear. Germline CDR1 reads SEHNR; CDR2 reads FQNEAQ (reference sequence). Trimming stripped 4 bases from V and 4 bases from J, with 5 bases between. This CDR3 has 13 amino acids. CDR3 nucleotide sequence: TGTGCCAGCAGCTCCCAGGGGGCCAACGTCCTGACTTTC. Translating it yields CASSSQGANVLTF.

The gene calls are TRBV27 and TRBJ2-1; D unclear. The V gene's germline CDR1 is MNHEY and CDR2 SMNVEV (reference sequence). The V and J ends lost 7 bases and 0 bases respectively, with 16 bases between them. CDR3 length equals 16 residues. As DNA, the CDR3 is TGTGCCAGCACCGATCTCATGCGGAGCTCCTACAATGAGCAGTTCTTC. Its translation: CASTDLMRSSYNEQFF.

The V call is TRBV6-5, the J call TRBJ1-2, with TRBD1 matching over 9 bases. The CDR3 totals 15 residues. Germline lookup yields CDR1 MNHEY and CDR2 SVGAGI. V lost 2 bases to trimming and J lost 7 bases; unmatched junction nucleotides: 8. CDR3 coding DNA: TGTGCCAGCAGTTACCTCTGGACAGGGGTCTCTGGCTACACCTTC. This sequence encodes CASSYLWTGVSGYTF.

This rearrangement joins TRBV5-5 to TRBJ2-7, with a tentative D call TRBD2 (6 bases). The V and J ends lost 3 bases and 5 bases respectively, with 15 bases between them. CDR3 length: 14 amino acids. Germline assignment: CDR1 SGHKS and CDR2 YYEKEE (reference sequence). This CDR3 reads CASSWGDGSDEQYV. CDR3 nucleotides: TGTGCCAGCAGCTGGGGGGACGGGTCCGACGAGCAGTACGTC.

The V gene is TRBV10-2, the J gene TRBJ1-1; 7 positions agree with TRBD1. The CDR3 spans 13 residues. Germline trimming cut 6 bases from V and 6 bases from J; bases unmatched to any gene: 7. The germline CDR1 and CDR2 sequences are WSHSY and SAAADI. CDR3 nucleotides: TGCGCCAGCAGGACGACAGGGACTCCTGAAGCTTTCTTT. This sequence encodes CASRTTGTPEAFF.

This rearrangement joins TRBV12-5 to TRBJ2-1; D possibly matches TRBD1 or TRBD2 (5 bases each). Germline lookup yields CDR1 LGHNT and CDR2 FRNRAP. The CDR3 is 18 amino acids. The V and J ends lost 0 bases and 2 bases respectively, with 17 bases between them. CDR3 amino acids: CASGLVSEVRGPYNEQFF. CDR3 in DNA: TGTGCTAGTGGTTTGGTTTCGGAGGTTAGGGGCCCCTACAATGAGCAGTTCTTC.

This clonotype has at least ten counts. The chain has TRBV7-6 and TRBJ2-2, with 8 bases fitting TRBD2. With 6 bases clipped from V and 4 bases from J, the junction kept 7 bases outside the gene matches. This CDR3 comprises 15 residues. Germline CDR1 SGHVS, CDR2 FNYEAQ. CDR3 in DNA: TGTGCCAGCAGTCGGGGACTAGAAAGCACCGGGGAGCTGTTTTTT. Residues: CASSRGLESTGELFF.

This clonotype was recorded a few times. The chain uses TRBV6-5 and TRBJ1-2, with D possibly being TRBD1 (6 bases). Deletions cut 0 bases from V and 4 bases from J, with 9 bases between. This CDR3 contains 14 residues. The germline V gene has CDR1 MNHEY and CDR2 SVGAGI. The CDR3 DNA sequence: TGTGCCAGCAGTTACTCGGGGGCTAGCTATGGCTACACCTTC. Translating gives CASSYSGASYGYTF.